The T cell receptor (beta chain) under discussion was sequenced for a study of CD8 T cells in ankylosing spondylitis. The study, taken as a whole, reports: Several of the motif variants were reported before in synovial fluid and blood from reactive arthritis. Characteristic, it appeared, of ankylosing spondylitis blood was a TCR beta motif of roughly eight highly homologous variants.

Via MiXCR, TCRdb re-called the 5' RACE reads, giving one row per CDR3 protein. The repertoire holds under 300,000 distinct CDR3 sequences, with over 15% as singletons. This clonotype was picked up many times. The antigen is not known. CDR3 size: 17 residues. The germline gives CDR1 MNHEY, CDR2 SVGAGI. Trimming took off 2 bases at V and 0 bases at J, with 15 bases between the two ends. The specimen was blood, either unsorted or a sorted T cell fraction (not recorded which). The gene calls are TRBV6-5 and TRBJ2-3, with a weak D call TRBD2 (7 bases). The receptor's source is a male donor with ankylosing spondylitis or in good health (not recorded which). Written as DNA, the CDR3 is TGTGCCAGCAGTTACGGGACAAGGACTAGAAGCACAGATACGCAGTATTTT. It is translated as CASSYGTRTRSTDTQYF.